What follows describes a single TCR beta chain. Its matching antigen is unknown. Uncontrolled infection, other autoimmune disease, pregnancy or lactation led to exclusion. Diagnoses rested on clinical symptoms, serum thyroxine and TRAb, thyroid ultrasound and orbital computed tomography. The entry originates in a study of T cells in Graves' hyperthyroidism and ophthalmopathy. As for the study in general: Blood was drawn when the patient was first diagnosed and still untreated.

Per the germline V gene, CDR1 is MNHEY and CDR2 is SVGEGT. This CDR3 has 14 amino acids. With 2 bases removed from V and 7 bases from J, the gap between germline ends came to 15 bases. From RNA transcripts, TCR beta CDR3 regions were amplified. During a first-round RT-PCR of the TCR CDR3, the HTBI primer set was used. TCRdb passed the multiplex PCR reads through MiXCR, listing each CDR3 protein once. The table lists about 640,000 distinct CDR3 sequences, under 25% of them singletons. Study conclusions and caveats: Blood samples included most of the expanded thyroid clonotypes exceeding 0.001.

The receptor was derived from a young man with Graves' ophthalmopathy. The rearrangement links TRBV6-2 or TRBV6-3 to TRBJ2-7, with D perhaps TRBD1 (6 bases). Sequencing was performed on blood. The CDR3 sequence is CASSYRDTLREQYF. CDR3 nucleotide sequence: TGTGCCAGCAGTTACAGGGACACCCTCAGGGAGCAGTACTTC.